This T cell receptor beta chain was recovered during a study of OX40 agonist ivuxolimab in advanced cancers. At the level of the whole study: Ivuxolimab, which targeted the costimulatory receptor OX40 (CD134), was an agonistic, fully human IgG2 monoclonal antibody. Partial responses occurred in three dose-escalation patients, of whom one had hepatocellular carcinoma and two had cutaneous melanoma. Intravenous ivuxolimab was administered to patients every 2 weeks at six dose levels: 0.01, 0.1, 0.3, 1.5, 3 and 10 mg/kg. A male proportion of around 80% and a mean age of 60 years, ranging from about 23 to 90, were recorded for the dose-escalation cohort. Among the roughly 50 dose-escalation patients, about 19 had hepatocellular carcinoma, about 15 melanoma, 9 renal cell carcinoma and 9 head and neck cancer. The paper describes the monotherapy dose-escalation part (N of about 50 patients) of the phase I trial of ivuxolimab. Prior anti-PD-1, anti-PD-L1 or anti-CTLA-4 therapy was permitted, and checkpoint inhibitors had been received by roughly 40% of dose-escalation patients. Peripheral TCRbeta sequencing aimed to test whether ivuxolimab altered TCR sequence diversity and caused clonal T-cell expansion.

V has 9 bases trimmed and J has 2 bases trimmed; junction bases matching no gene number 10. CDR1 is given as ENHRY and CDR2 as SYGVKD, both from the germline V gene. From the cysteine up to the phenylalanine, the CDR3 has a length of 15 residues. Of all the DNA, just the CDR3 is kept, 45 bases in frame from base 1. To sequence the TCRbeta CDR3 region, genomic DNA was isolated from the sorted cells. The immunoSEQ Assay was used for sequencing of TCRbeta CDR3 regions. The table was pulled from immuneACCESS by TCRdb, which kept in-frame rearrangements only. Such tables lose some clones; where checked, under half of the loss comes from unresolved V genes, and the rest has no known cause. The sample data list about 28,000 clones, and approximately 85% of these were observed just once. The biggest ten clones account for roughly 25% of the sample. Patients with autoimmune disease history or receiving systemic immunosuppression were excluded from the trial. Peripheral blood for TCR sequencing was drawn from every dose cohort at baseline, at cycle 4 day 1 and at cycle 7 day 1. Samples came from an open-label, multicenter, first-in-human phase I dose-escalation trial of ivuxolimab. Adults with locally advanced or metastatic melanoma, renal cell, hepatocellular, or head and neck squamous cell carcinoma were enrolled in the trial. Before TCR sequencing, CD4+ T cells and CD8+ T cells from peripheral blood were sorted into separate populations.

Overall study outcomes, separate from this receptor: On average, CD8+ T cells showed more expanded clones than CD4+ T cells after ivuxolimab. Which antigens the clonally expanded peripheral T cells were specific for was not determined. In partial responders in the 0.1-3.0 mg/kg groups, normalized peripheral clonal expansion was found to be among the lowest, especially among CD8+ T cells. At doses of 0.1 to 3.0 mg/kg, clonal expansion of both CD4+ and CD8+ T cells in blood was seen between baseline and week 6. Low levels of normalized T-cell clonal expansion were also seen in some nonresponding patients.

About this clone: It has no known antigen specificity. No qualities accompany the bases; no much larger clone lies one base away.

The sequences come from CD4+ or CD8+ T cells sorted from blood, collected in a trial of the OX40 agonist ivuxolimab. This chain joins TRBV10-3 to TRBJ2-3; TRBD1 aligns with 8 central bases. This clonotype was obtained from an adult with an advanced solid tumor such as melanoma, head and neck, liver or kidney cancer. The base sequence is TGTGCCATAGGAGCCGGGACAGGATCCACAGATACGCAGTATTTT. Translated, this is CAIGAGTGSTDTQYF.